The rows below give T cell receptor beta chains drawn from one sample of a study of T-cell reconstitution after alpha-beta-depleted transplantation in children. Each CDR3 protein is one row after TCRdb ran MiXCR on the PCR reads. The sample carries some 840,000 distinct CDR3 sequences, around 17% recorded once. The sample here was PBMCs, mostly from graft donor cells, taken 360 days after TCRalphabeta/CD19-depleted stem cell transplant. These TCRs come from a male patient younger than 18 who had a stem cell transplant for acute lymphoblastic leukemia, so the T cells may come from the graft donor. Both conserved end residues are part of each CDR3. A D gene is named only where the DNA matches it firmly. Clone sizes are given selectively: once, few, many, or a class where the clone is expanded.

clone_size	d_call	v_call	j_call	cdr3_nt	cdr3_aa
few	TRBD1	TRBV20-1	TRBJ2-5	TGCAGTTCTCCGGGACAGGGGGCATCGGAGACCCAGTACTTC	CSSPGQGASETQYF
NA	TRBD1	TRBV5-6	TRBJ1-2	TGTGCCAGCATCCGACAGGGAGCGAACTATGGCTACACCTTC	CASIRQGANYGYTF
few	TRBD2	TRBV5-1	TRBJ2-7	TGCGCCAGCAGCCGGACTAGCGGGGTCACCTACGAGCAGTACTTC	CASSRTSGVTYEQYF
NA	NA	TRBV5-1	TRBJ2-1	TGCGCCAGCAGCTTTGGGGGTATGAGCGATGAGCAGTTCTTC	CASSFGGMSDEQFF
few	TRBD2	TRBV9	TRBJ2-7	TGTGCCAGCAGCGTAGTTAGCGGGAGTGGCGAGCAGTACTTC	CASSVVSGSGEQYF
few	NA	TRBV24-1	TRBJ2-2	TGTGCCACCAGTGGAACCAACACCGGGGAGCTGTTTTTT	CATSGTNTGELFF
NA	NA	TRBV7-9	TRBJ2-7	TGTGCCAGCAGCCCGGGACGCCTCTCCTACGAGCAGTACTTC	CASSPGRLSYEQYF
NA	TRBD1	TRBV2	TRBJ2-7	TGTGCCAGCTCGGCAGGGGGACCCGAGTACGAGCAGTACTTC	CASSAGGPEYEQYF
few	NA	TRBV12-3/TRBV12-4	TRBJ2-1	TGTGCCAGCGCCCGGGACGACTACAATGAGCAGTTCTTC	CASARDDYNEQFF
few	TRBD2	TRBV5-5	TRBJ2-2	TGTGCCAGCAGCTTCAGAATAGCGGGAAGGACCGGGGAGCTGTTTTTT	CASSFRIAGRTGELFF
few	NA	TRBV5-1	TRBJ2-3	TGCGCCAGCAGCTTGAGTAAACGGGAGGATACGCAGTATTTT	CASSLSKREDTQYF
few	NA	TRBV27	TRBJ2-3	TGTGCCAGCGGTCAGCGTAGCGCCGGAGATACGCAGTATTTT	CASGQRSAGDTQYF
NA	NA	TRBV25-1	TRBJ2-3	TGTGCCGCCGCCTCGCACCGGAGAGATACGCAGTATTTT	CAAASHRRDTQYF
few	NA	TRBV6-5	TRBJ2-5	TGTGCCAGCAGTTACTCGAGAGAAAACCAAGAGACCCAGTACTTC	CASSYSRENQETQYF
few	TRBD1	TRBV10-1	TRBJ2-7	TGCGCCAGCAGTGGGTGGACAGGGCTCGCCTACGAGCAGTACTTC	CASSGWTGLAYEQYF
few	TRBD2	TRBV20-1	TRBJ2-5	TGCAGTGCAGCGCGGCTAGCGGGAGAAAAGACCCAGTACTTC	CSAARLAGEKTQYF
NA	TRBD2	TRBV11-2	TRBJ2-2	TGTGCCAGCAGCTTAGTAGCGGGGCCGATCAGGAACACCGGGGAGCTGTTTTTT	CASSLVAGPIRNTGELFF
few	TRBD2	TRBV10-3	TRBJ2-7	TGTGCCAGCCGCTTGGGACTAGCGGGAGCCGAGCAGTACTTC	CASRLGLAGAEQYF
NA	TRBD1	TRBV2	TRBJ1-5	TGTGCCAGCACTCGGGACAGGCGTGGCAATCAGCCCCAGCATTTT	CASTRDRRGNQPQHF
few	TRBD2	TRBV11-2	TRBJ2-5	TGTGCCAGCAGCTTAGGTCCGGGGACTATCCAAGAGACCCAGTACTTC	CASSLGPGTIQETQYF
few	NA	TRBV12-3/TRBV12-4	TRBJ2-1	TGTGCCAGCAGGGGGGAACACAATGAGCAGTTCTTC	CASRGEHNEQFF
few	TRBD1	TRBV6-1	TRBJ2-5	TGTGCCAGCAGTACAGACAGGGGCCTAGAGACCCAGTACTTC	CASSTDRGLETQYF
few	NA	TRBV5-1	TRBJ2-7	TGCGCCAGCTTGGAGGAGCCGGCGGGGGAGCAGTACTTC	CASLEEPAGEQYF
few	NA	TRBV10-3	TRBJ2-5	TGTGCCATCAGTCAGGGCCTATTGACGGAGACCCAGTACTTC	CAISQGLLTETQYF
few	NA	TRBV12-3/TRBV12-4	TRBJ1-2	TGTGCCAGCAGGGGGACCCAAGGCGGCGGCTACACCTTC	CASRGTQGGGYTF
few	TRBD2	TRBV30	TRBJ2-1	TGTGCCTGGTATAGCGGGAGTTGGAATGAGCAGTTCTTC	CAWYSGSWNEQFF
few	TRBD1	TRBV12-3/TRBV12-4	TRBJ1-1	TGTGCCAGCAGTGGACCAGGGGGGCCGAACACTGAAGCTTTCTTT	CASSGPGGPNTEAFF
NA	NA	TRBV27	TRBJ2-7	TGTGCCAGCAGGGGCTCCTGGGGTTCCTACGAGCAGTACTTC	CASRGSWGSYEQYF
few	NA	TRBV18	TRBJ2-1	TGTGCCAGCTCACCAAGGATGGGGAGCGATGAGCAGTTCTTC	CASSPRMGSDEQFF
few	TRBD2	TRBV5-1	TRBJ2-7	TGCGCCAGCAGCTCCTCCCTAGCGGGAGGGAGGGAGCAGTACTTC	CASSSSLAGGREQYF